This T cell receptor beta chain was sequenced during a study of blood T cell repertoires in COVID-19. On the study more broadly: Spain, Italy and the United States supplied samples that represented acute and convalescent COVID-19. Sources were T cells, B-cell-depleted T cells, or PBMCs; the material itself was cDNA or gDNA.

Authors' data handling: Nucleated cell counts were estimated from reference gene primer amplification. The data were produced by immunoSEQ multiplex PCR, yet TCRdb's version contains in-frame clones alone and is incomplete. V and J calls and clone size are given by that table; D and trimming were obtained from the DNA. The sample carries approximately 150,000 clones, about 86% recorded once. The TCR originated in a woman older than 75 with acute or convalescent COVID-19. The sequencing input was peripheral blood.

The CDR3 coding sequence is TGTGCCAGCAGTCGACAGGGTGAAGCTTTCTTT. This translates into CASSRQGEAFF. The chain uses TRBV6-2 or TRBV6-3 and TRBJ1-1, with 7 bases lining up with TRBD1. The CDR3 covers 11 residues. After removal of 5 bases from V and 7 bases from J, the junction contained 1 base not matched to a gene. The V gene's germline CDR1 is MNHEY and CDR2 SVGEGT.